These 28 T cell receptor beta chains originate from one sample sequenced in a study of post-analysis software for immune sequencing data. The study, taken as a whole, reports: With TRBV5-6, TRBV5-1 and TRBV20-1 included, about five TRBV segments were more frequent in patients than in controls.

Prepared TCR beta cDNA libraries contained unique molecular identifiers. TCRdb recomputed calls from the PCR reads with MiXCR, one row per CDR3 protein. The sample comprises about 820,000 distinct CDR3 sequences, about 50% of which are singletons, and 4.6% rests with the top ten. These receptors' antigens are unknown. Input material: blood. Every receptor here comes from a girl aged 5-17 years with multiple sclerosis.

This chain connects TRBV2 to TRBJ2-4, with D possibly called TRBD1 or TRBD2 (5 bases each). There are 15 residues in the CDR3. The germline gives CDR1 SNHLY, CDR2 FYNNEI. V dropped 6 bases and J dropped 2 bases, with 14 bases sitting between them. The DNA of the CDR3 is TGTGCCAGCAGGGGGGTAGTAGATCCCAAAAACATTCAGTACTTC. Protein product: CASRGVVDPKNIQYF. The variable domain in full, with the rest retrieved from reference TRBV2 and TRBJ2-4, is EPEVTQTPSHQVTQMGQEVILRCVPISNHLYFYWYRQILGQKVEFLVSFYNNEISEKSEIFDDQFSVERPDGSNFTLKIRSTKLEDSAMYFCASRGVVDPKNIQYFGAGTRLSVL.

The chain is built from TRBV20-1 and TRBJ2-5, with D perhaps TRBD1 (5 bases). The J call may be incorrect, as the DNA end agrees better with TRBJ2-7. The CDR3 consists of 13 residues. Per germline, CDR1 DFQATT and CDR2 SNEGSKA (reference sequence). CDR3 coding DNA: TGCAGTGCTAGCGGCAGGGCACACTACGAGCAGTACTTC. As protein: CSASGRAHYEQYF.

V is TRBV6-1 and J is TRBJ2-1; possible D gene TRBD2, 5 bases. Looked up from germline, CDR1 is MNHNS and CDR2 is SASEGT. This CDR3 region has 13 residues. The V end was cut by 6 bases, the J end by 6 bases, with 12 bases between. The CDR3 DNA reads TGTGCCAGCAGGGGTCTGAGGGCCAATGAGCAGTTCTTC. Protein sequence: CASRGLRANEQFF.

V and J are TRBV20-1 and TRBJ2-7, with no clear D. The germline V gene has CDR1 DFQATT and CDR2 SNEGSKA (reference sequence). The CDR3 totals 14 residues. Between the trimmed V and J ends, which lost 0 bases and 0 bases, there was a span of 9 bases. For the CDR3, the DNA is TGCAGTGCTAGAGATTTGCTGAGCTCCTACGAGCAGTACTTC. Translated: CSARDLLSSYEQYF.

The rearrangement joins TRBV5-1 to TRBJ1-1; a weak D match, TRBD1 (5 bases). CDR3 length: 14 amino acids. Trimming shortened V by 6 bases and J by 4 bases, and 16 bases separated the two germline ends. Looked up from germline, CDR1 is SGHRS and CDR2 is YFSETQ. CDR3 in amino acids: CASKVEGQSTEAFF. DNA for the CDR3: TGCGCCAGCAAAGTGGAGGGGCAGAGCACTGAAGCTTTCTTT.

This chain connects TRBV5-1 to TRBJ2-3; TRBD2 is a possible D gene (6 bases). Germline V CDR1 and CDR2: SGHRS, YFSETQ. V was clipped by 3 bases and J by 4 bases, with 12 bases between them. CDR3 length equals 14 residues. The CDR3 nucleotides read TGCGCCAGCAGCTGGGGGGTAGCTCCAGATACGCAGTATTTT. It translates to CASSWGVAPDTQYF.

A single count supports this clonotype. The rearrangement uses TRBV7-3 and TRBJ2-1, with 11 bases fitting TRBD2. With V trimmed by 5 bases and J by 8 bases, 8 bases remained unmatched. Germline lookup yields CDR1 SGHTA and CDR2 FQGTGA. The CDR3 consists of 15 residues. CDR3 loop: CASSPSSGRSDEQFF. CDR3 bases: TGTGCCAGCAGCCCCTCTAGCGGGAGGAGCGATGAGCAGTTCTTC.

Concerning this clonotype: At one end the junction does not follow the germline gene, possibly because of a read error. The CDR3 protein is CVSSRRTGWNEQFF. The CDR3 nucleotides are TGTGTCAGCAGCAGAAGGACGGGTTGGAATGAGCAGTTCTTC. V usage is TRBV7-8 and J usage is TRBJ2-1; D is undetermined. The CDR3 totals 14 residues. The germline gives CDR1 SGHVS, CDR2 FQNEAQ.

Of note for this clonotype: One end of the junction is discordant with germline, which a read error may explain. The chain recombines TRBV29-1 with TRBJ2-6; D possibly matches TRBD1 or TRBD2 (5 bases each). CDR1 and CDR2 from the germline V gene are SQVTM and ANQGSEA. CDR3 length equals 14 residues. This CDR3 reads CSAQGDSGADVLTF. CDR3 DNA sequence: TGCAGCGCGCAGGGAGACTCTGGGGCCGACGTCCTGACTTTC.

This chain connects TRBV29-1 to TRBJ2-1, with 12 bases lining up with TRBD2. This CDR3 contains 16 residues. From germline, CDR1 is SQVTM and CDR2 ANQGSEA. V was pared by 8 bases and J by 2 bases, with 10 bases of the junction left unmatched. The CDR3 DNA sequence: TGCAGCATCCAGACTAGCGGGGGCCCAACCTACAATGAGCAGTTCTTC. Translating gives CSIQTSGGPTYNEQFF.

The chain combines TRBV29-1 with TRBJ1-2; 8 bases fit TRBD1. There are 11 residues in the CDR3. The V gene end was trimmed by 6 bases and the J gene end by 6 bases; junction bases not matched to a gene: 3. Germline V CDR1 and CDR2: SQVTM, ANQGSEA. CDR3 residues: CSVPDRDGYTF. The CDR3 coding sequence is TGCAGCGTCCCGGACAGGGATGGCTACACCTTC.

The chain has TRBV29-1 and TRBJ2-3; D perhaps matches TRBD2 (6 bases). Trimming removed 5 bases at V and 0 bases at J, with 9 bases between. This CDR3 has 13 amino acids. Germline CDR1 SQVTM, CDR2 ANQGSEA. The CDR3: CSVSRESTDTQYF. DNA of the CDR3: TGCAGCGTTTCGCGGGAAAGCACAGATACGCAGTATTTT.

Only a few counts were recorded for this clonotype. In nucleotides, the CDR3 is TGTGCCAGCAGCCCGAACCATAACAGGGGGACGGAAGATACGCAGTATTTT. Its protein product is CASSPNHNRGTEDTQYF. V is TRBV9 and J is TRBJ2-3, with 8 bases lining up with TRBD1. With 4 bases clipped from V and 5 bases from J, the junction kept 15 bases outside the gene matches. Germline V gene lookup returns CDR1 SGDLS and CDR2 YYNGEE. The CDR3 is made up of 17 amino acids.

This clonotype has only a few counts. The chain is built from TRBV5-1 and TRBJ2-7; no definite D call. The CDR3 covers 14 residues. The V end was cut by 3 bases, the J end by 2 bases, with 12 bases between. Per the germline V gene, CDR1 is SGHRS and CDR2 is YFSETQ. The CDR3 DNA reads TGCGCCAGCAGCTCGGCCGGGCCACCCTACGAGCAGTACTTC. It yields the protein CASSSAGPPYEQYF.

The chain employs TRBV11-2 and TRBJ2-1, with 8 bases matching TRBD2. The CDR3 sequence is 13 residues long. J was trimmed by 8 bases and V by 5 bases; bases with no gene match: 5. Germline V gene sequence: CDR1 SGHAT, CDR2 FQNNGV. CDR3 nucleotide sequence: TGTGCCAGCAGCGGGACGGGAGGGCATGAGCAGTTCTTC. It is translated as CASSGTGGHEQFF.

The rearrangement joins TRBV6-5 to TRBJ2-5; tentative D call: TRBD2 (5 bases). The V end was cut by 6 bases, the J end by 13 bases, with 18 bases between. CDR1 is MNHEY and CDR2 is SVGAGI in the germline V gene. This CDR3 is 12 amino acids long. CDR3 in DNA: TGTGCCAGCAGCCACAGCGCTCGCGGGTGGTACTTC. Its protein is CASSHSARGWYF.

V and J are TRBV29-1 and TRBJ1-2, with D perhaps matching TRBD1 (6 bases). The V end was cut by 1 base, the J end by 5 bases, with 14 bases between. Germline V gene sequence: CDR1 SQVTM, CDR2 ANQGSEA. The CDR3 is 14 residues long. The CDR3 loop reads CSVEVWEGEYGYTF. The CDR3, as DNA: TGCAGCGTTGAAGTGTGGGAGGGGGAGTATGGCTACACCTTC.

This sequence joins TRBV27 and TRBJ2-4; D possibly corresponds to TRBD2 (7 bases). The J call is uncertain, as TRBJ2-7 better fits the DNA end. Per the germline V gene, CDR1 is MNHEY and CDR2 is SMNVEV (reference sequence). The CDR3 totals 17 residues. The CDR3, as DNA: TGTGCCAGCAGCCTGGTTCGGGGGGCGCAAATGAAATACGAGCAGTACTTC. Amino acids: CASSLVRGAQMKYEQYF.

There are a few counts of this clonotype. J is TRBJ2-5 and V is TRBV6-6, with D hard to call. Trimming pared 8 bases from V and 3 bases from J, leaving 16 bases between. The CDR3 consists of 14 residues. Germline V gene sequence: CDR1 MNHNY, CDR2 SVGAGI (reference sequence). CDR3 coding DNA: TGTGCCAGCTTTGACCGACTCCGAGAAGAGACCCAGTACTTC. This codes for CASFDRLREETQYF.

This chain connects TRBV20-1 to TRBJ2-7; maybe TRBD2 (5 bases). This CDR3 has 14 amino acids. Germline loops: CDR1 DFQATT, CDR2 SNEGSKA (reference sequence). V lost 5 bases to trimming and J lost 2 bases, with 16 bases between them. This chain's CDR3 is CSAGEPGTTYEQYF. CDR3 bases: TGCAGTGCTGGCGAACCGGGAACAACCTACGAGCAGTACTTC.

The chain employs TRBV7-9 and TRBJ2-7; D is unresolved. Germline assignment: CDR1 SEHNR and CDR2 FQNEAQ (reference sequence). This CDR3 has 13 amino acids. Trimming cost V 5 bases and J 7 bases, with 15 bases left between them. CDR3 coding DNA: TGTGCCAGCAGCCCCACGGACCTGAATGAGCAGTACTTC. Its protein is CASSPTDLNEQYF. Combining the CDR3 with reference TRBV7-9 and TRBJ2-7 gives the whole variable domain DTGVSQNPRHKITKRGQNVTFRCDPISEHNRLYWYRQTLGQGPEFLTYFQNEAQLEKSRLLSDRFSAERPKGSFSTLEIQRTEQGDSAMYLCASSPTDLNEQYFGPGTRLTVT.

The chain employs TRBV5-1 and TRBJ1-4; TRBD1 agrees at 9 bases. After removal of 4 bases from V and 2 bases from J, the junction contained 6 bases not matched to a gene. There are 16 residues in the CDR3. Germline assignment: CDR1 SGHRS and CDR2 YFSETQ. The CDR3, as DNA: TGCGCCAGCAGCACGGGACAGGGTAGGACTAATGAAAAACTGTTTTTT. Amino acid sequence: CASSTGQGRTNEKLFF.

The chain joins TRBV29-1 to TRBJ2-4; D unresolved. Matching the DNA end better, TRBJ2-7 makes the J call doubtful. There are 13 residues in the CDR3. CDR1 and CDR2 (germline): SQVTM, ANQGSEA. CDR3 region: CSVPTQEGYEQYF. In DNA form, the CDR3 reads TGCAGCGTTCCGACGCAAGAAGGCTACGAGCAGTACTTC.

The table lists this clonotype with a few counts. CDR3 region: CATSSRSLATDTQYF. The CDR3, as DNA: TGTGCCACCAGCAGTCGGTCCTTAGCCACAGATACGCAGTATTTT. The gene calls are TRBV15 and TRBJ2-3; D gene ambiguous. V lost 3 bases, J lost 2 bases, and 12 bases lay in between. The CDR3 has 15 residues. Germline V gives CDR1 LNHNV, CDR2 YYDKDF (reference sequence).

Remarks on this clonotype: The junction differs from germline at one of its ends, possibly a read error. The chain couples TRBV20-1 to TRBJ2-7; no clear D. This CDR3 has 14 residues. CDR1 DFQATT and CDR2 SNEGSKA come from the germline V gene (reference sequence). CDR3 sequence reads: CSARDPRQTYEQYF. CDR3 nucleotides: TGCAGTGCCAGAGATCCCAGACAAACCTACGAGCAGTACTTC.

V is TRBV5-6 and J is TRBJ1-2; 10 positions match TRBD1. The CDR3 consists of 16 residues. With 4 bases clipped from V and 6 bases from J, the junction kept 12 bases outside the gene matches. Per the germline V gene, CDR1 is SGHDT and CDR2 is YYEEEE. The CDR3 DNA is TGTGCCAGCAGCCAAGAAACCGGGACAGGGGTTCATGGCTACACCTTC. Translating gives CASSQETGTGVHGYTF. Complete variable domain (other parts from reference TRBV5-6 and TRBJ1-2): DAGVTQSPTHLIKTRGQQVTLRCSPKSGHDTVSWYQQALGQGPQFIFQYYEEEERQRGNFPDRFSGHQFPNYSSELNVNALLLGDSALYLCASSQETGTGVHGYTFGSGTRLTVV.

V gene TRBV20-1 combines with J gene TRBJ2-1; the match to TRBD2 covers 8 bases. The CDR3 is 15 amino acids. V lost 3 bases, J lost 5 bases, and 9 bases stayed unmatched. The germline CDR1 and CDR2 sequences are DFQATT and SNEGSKA (reference sequence). CDR3 coding DNA: TGCAGTGCTAGCCGGCAGGCGGGGGGCCACAATGAGCAGTTCTTC. Residues: CSASRQAGGHNEQFF.

The gene calls are TRBV20-1 and TRBJ2-4; TRBD2 aligns across 8 bases. Germline V CDR1 and CDR2: DFQATT, SNEGSKA (reference sequence). With 3 bases clipped from V and 15 bases from J, the junction kept 7 bases outside the gene matches. The CDR3 contains 11 residues. In nucleotides, the CDR3 is TGCAGTGCTAGGGGTAGCGGGGTTATGTACTTC. This translates into CSARGSGVMYF.